Presented here are 3 T cell receptor beta chains from one specimen sequenced in a study of blood T cell repertoires in COVID-19. Sequencing used immunoSEQ multiplex PCR; TCRdb keeps in-frame clones, though not all of them. The sample lists 200,000 or so clones; 88% were seen once. Material: PBMCs or T cells enriched from blood (not recorded which). The receptors stem from a woman aged 30 to 39 who had been exposed to COVID-19.

This chain connects TRBV3-1 (or the pseudogene TRBV3-2) to TRBJ2-7; 10 bases are a match to TRBD2. V shed 2 bases, J shed 0 bases, and the junction held 7 bases outside the gene matches. Per the germline V gene, CDR1 is LGHDT and CDR2 is YNNKEL (reference sequence). This CDR3 has 17 amino acids. The CDR3 is CASSQTTGTSASYEQYF. The CDR3 DNA reads as TGTGCCAGCAGCCAAACAACGGGGACTAGCGCCTCCTACGAGCAGTACTTC.

V gene TRBV12-3 or TRBV12-4 combines with J gene TRBJ1-4; D is perhaps TRBD1 (5 bases). The CDR3 consists of 13 residues. Trimming removed 3 bases from V and 11 bases from J, with 13 bases in between. CDR3 in amino acids: CASSFGGVGKLFF. DNA of the CDR3: TGTGCCAGCAGTTTCGGGGGAGTGGGGAAACTGTTTTTT.

The CDR3 sequence: CASRPPSGNEQFF. CDR3 coding DNA: TGCGCCAGCAGGCCGCCTTCGGGCAATGAGCAGTTCTTC. The V gene is TRBV5-1, the J gene TRBJ2-1; D remains ambiguous. Between the trimmed V and J ends, which lost 5 bases and 6 bases, there was a span of 12 bases. CDR1 is SGHRS and CDR2 is YFSETQ in the germline V gene. The CDR3 consists of 13 residues. Full variable domain (remainder filled in from reference TRBV5-1 and TRBJ2-1): KAGVTQTPRYLIKTRGQQVTLSCSPISGHRSVSWYQQTPGQGLQFLFEYFSETQRNKGNFPGRFSGRQFSNSRSEMNVSTLELGDSALYLCASRPPSGNEQFFGPGTRLTVL.